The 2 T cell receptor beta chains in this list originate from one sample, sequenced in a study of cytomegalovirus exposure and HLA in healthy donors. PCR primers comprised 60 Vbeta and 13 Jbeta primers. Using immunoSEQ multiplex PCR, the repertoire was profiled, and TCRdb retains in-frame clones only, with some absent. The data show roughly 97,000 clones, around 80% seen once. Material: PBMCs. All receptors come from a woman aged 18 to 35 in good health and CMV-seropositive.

The CDR3 coding sequence is TGTGCCAGCAGCTTACGACAGGGAGACACTGAAGCTTTCTTT. It specifies CASSLRQGDTEAFF. This chain connects TRBV7-3 to TRBJ1-1, with TRBD1 matching 7 bases. This CDR3 region has 14 residues. V shed 2 bases and J 3 bases; nucleotides not matched to a gene: 3. CDR1 is SGHTA, CDR2 FQGTGA, per germline.

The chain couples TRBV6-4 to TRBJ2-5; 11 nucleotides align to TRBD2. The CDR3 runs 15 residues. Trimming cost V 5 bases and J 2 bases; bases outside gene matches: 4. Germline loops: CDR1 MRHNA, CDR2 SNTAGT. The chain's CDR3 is CASSKLAGAQETQYF. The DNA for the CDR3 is TGTGCCAGCAGTAAACTAGCGGGAGCACAAGAGACCCAGTACTTC.